The 27 T cell receptor beta chains below come from one sample, sequenced in a study of memory CD4+ T cells and cytomegalovirus serostatus. The sort gate was single viable CD3+CD4+CD8-CD45RO+ cells for memory CD4+ T cells. Sequenced by immunoSEQ multiplex PCR; TCRdb stores in-frame clones only, minus some. The sample holds under 40,000 clones; less than 80% are singletons and the top ten take roughly 5.2%. Sequences were obtained from memory CD4+ T cells from blood. The receptors stem from an adult in good health and CMV-seropositive.

The chain joins TRBV6-5 to TRBJ1-6, with unresolved D. The CDR3 consists of 16 residues. V was clipped by 2 bases and J by 8 bases, with 16 bases between them. Germline loops: CDR1 MNHEY, CDR2 SVGAGI. CDR3 region: CASSYGSRQADSPLHF. CDR3 sequence (DNA): TGTGCCAGCAGTTACGGGAGTCGGCAGGCAGATTCACCCCTCCACTTT.

The chain carries TRBV2 and TRBJ2-1; the match to TRBD2 covers 9 bases. Germline V gene sequence: CDR1 SNHLY, CDR2 FYNNEI. The CDR3 runs to 12 residues. V shed 4 bases, J shed 9 bases, and the junction held 1 base outside the gene matches. The CDR3 loop is CASSGAGGEQFF. In DNA form, the CDR3 reads TGTGCCAGCAGTGGAGCGGGGGGTGAGCAGTTCTTC.

This clone was picked up a small number of times. The chain couples TRBV18 to TRBJ2-2; no clear D gene. This CDR3 has 13 residues. CDR1 and CDR2 from the germline V gene are KGHSH and LQKENI. V was trimmed by 2 bases and J by 1 base, leaving 2 bases between them. The CDR3 nucleotides read TGTGCCAGCTCACCAGGGAACACCGGGGAGCTGTTTTTT. This codes for CASSPGNTGELFF.

The CDR3 coding sequence is TGTGCCAGTAAGGAGGGATTTGTTACCGGGGAGCTGTTTTTT. As protein: CASKEGFVTGELFF. V gene TRBV19 combines with J gene TRBJ2-2; possibly TRBD2 for D (6 bases). The germline V gene encodes CDR1 LNHDA and CDR2 SQIVND (reference sequence). The CDR3 has 14 residues. Trimming cost V 7 bases and J 5 bases, with 14 bases left between them.

V and J are TRBV27 and TRBJ1-4; 10 bases align to TRBD1. V dropped 4 bases and J dropped 8; count of bases not matched to a gene: 7. Germline V gene data show CDR1 as MNHEY and CDR2 as SMNVEV (reference sequence). The CDR3 sequence is 15 residues long. The CDR3 sequence: CASSSPDRGEEKLFF. CDR3 nucleotide sequence: TGTGCCAGCAGTTCCCCGGACAGGGGGGAGGAAAAACTGTTTTTT.

The chain has TRBV5-4 and TRBJ1-1, with D unclear. Germline V gene sequence: CDR1 SGHNT, CDR2 YYREEE (reference sequence). The length of the CDR3 is 14 residues. Deletions cut 4 bases from V and 0 bases from J, with 10 bases between. CDR3 bases: TGTGCCAGCAGCGGGGATTTCATGAACACTGAAGCTTTCTTT. Its protein is CASSGDFMNTEAFF.

The gene calls are TRBV29-1 and TRBJ2-2, with D maybe TRBD1 (6 bases). Trimming stripped 5 bases from V and 4 bases from J, with 11 bases between. CDR3 size: 13 residues. Germline values: CDR1 SQVTM, CDR2 ANQGSEA. The CDR3 bases are TGCAGCGTTCGGACAGCGAGCACCGGGGAGCTGTTTTTT. Amino acids: CSVRTASTGELFF.

The chain links TRBV18 to TRBJ2-7; 11 positions agree with TRBD1. V shed 2 bases, J shed 4 bases, and the junction held 10 bases outside the gene matches. This CDR3 has 17 amino acids. Germline-derived CDR1 and CDR2 are KGHSH and LQKENI. CDR3 nucleotide sequence: TGTGCCAGCTCACCATCGGCTCCCGGGACAGGGGGGTACGAGCAGTACTTC. It translates to CASSPSAPGTGGYEQYF.

This clone was seen just once. The chain combines TRBV7-2 with TRBJ2-1, with D perhaps being TRBD1 or TRBD2 (5 bases each). V lost 1 base and J lost 0, with 16 bases in between. The V gene's germline CDR1 is SGHTA and CDR2 FQGNSA. This CDR3 spans 18 amino acids. In DNA, the CDR3 is TGTGCCAGCAGCTTAGGAACCTGGGACGCGAGCTCCTACAATGAGCAGTTCTTC. It yields the protein CASSLGTWDASSYNEQFF.

The chain links TRBV4-3 to TRBJ2-1; possibly TRBD2 for D (6 bases). This CDR3 has 17 residues. From germline, CDR1 is LGHNA and CDR2 YSLEER. Trimming stripped 1 base from V and 5 bases from J, with 18 bases between. DNA for the CDR3: TGCGCCAGCAGCCAAGTTGGGGGTTTGGGGGGTCACAATGAGCAGTTCTTC. It specifies CASSQVGGLGGHNEQFF.

The chain is built from TRBV10-2 and TRBJ2-7, with unresolved D. V was trimmed by 3 bases and J by 3 bases, leaving 9 bases between them. The germline V gene encodes CDR1 WSHSY and CDR2 SAAADI. The CDR3 is 13 amino acids. The CDR3 DNA sequence: TGCGCCAGCAGTGACGGCAGCGACTACGAGCAGTACTTC. This sequence encodes CASSDGSDYEQYF.

The chain couples TRBV6-5 to TRBJ1-5; a weak D match, TRBD1 (6 bases). CDR1 is MNHEY and CDR2 is SVGAGI in the germline V gene. The CDR3 has 15 amino acids. The V end lost 5 bases, the J end lost 3 bases, and 14 bases lay between the germline ends. DNA for the CDR3: TGTGCCAGCAGTACAACAGGGTTATCCAATCAGCCCCAGCATTTT. Translating gives CASSTTGLSNQPQHF.

Written as DNA, the CDR3 is TGTGCCAGTACGGTTCAGGGGTTGACTGAAGCTTTCTTT. Its protein product is CASTVQGLTEAFF. V gene TRBV19 combines with J gene TRBJ1-1, with D possibly TRBD1 on 6 matching bases. V was shortened by 7 bases and J by 5 bases, with 14 bases between the two germline ends. The CDR3 is 13 amino acids. CDR1 is LNHDA and CDR2 is SQIVND in the germline V gene (reference sequence). The full variable domain, completed using reference TRBV19 and TRBJ1-1, is DGGITQSPKYLFRKEGQNVTLSCEQNLNHDAMYWYRQDPGQGLRLIYYSQIVNDFQKGDIAEGYSVSREKKESFPLTVTSAQKNPTAFYLCASTVQGLTEAFFGQGTRLTVV.

The chain has TRBV5-5 and TRBJ2-3; D possibly corresponds to TRBD2 (5 bases). The CDR3 has 13 residues. Germline V lookup: CDR1 SGHKS, CDR2 YYEKEE (reference sequence). V lost 4 bases and J lost 4, with 10 bases in between. The CDR3 DNA sequence: TGTGCCAGCAGCGGCGGTAGCGCAGATACGCAGTATTTT. Its protein is CASSGGSADTQYF.

The rearrangement uses TRBV4-3 and TRBJ2-2; tentatively, D is TRBD2 (6 bases). The V gene lost 0 bases and the J gene lost 0 bases, with 20 bases spanning the gap. The CDR3 length is 20 residues. The germline CDR1 and CDR2 sequences are LGHNA and YSLEER. The CDR3 DNA reads as TGCGCCAGCAGCCAAGAGATGGCGGGATATTTACCCGCGAACACCGGGGAGCTGTTTTTT. Translating gives CASSQEMAGYLPANTGELFF.

This sequence joins TRBV4-2 and TRBJ2-3, with unresolved D. Deletions cut 0 bases from V and 0 bases from J, with 4 bases between. This CDR3 is built from 14 residues. CDR1 and CDR2 (germline): LGHNA, YNFKEQ. CDR3 sequence reads: CASSQDGSTDTQYF. DNA for the CDR3: TGTGCCAGCAGCCAAGATGGGAGCACAGATACGCAGTATTTT.

This clone was counted only a few times. This chain links TRBV4-1 with TRBJ2-6; possible D gene TRBD1, 6 bases. The CDR3 is made up of 17 amino acids. Germline values: CDR1 MGHRA, CDR2 YSYEKL. Trimming removed 0 bases at V and 0 bases at J, with 9 bases between. The CDR3 protein is CASSQDGQLSGANVLTF. The CDR3 DNA is TGCGCCAGCAGCCAAGACGGACAGCTCTCTGGGGCCAACGTCCTGACTTTC.

The chain combines TRBV11-2 with TRBJ2-1, with 7 positions matching TRBD2. Germline values: CDR1 SGHAT, CDR2 FQNNGV. The V segment lost 8 bases and the J segment 9 bases; nucleotides outside the gene matches: 19. CDR3 size: 16 residues. Here the CDR3 DNA reads TGTGCCAGCGGCACGCCCTCGGCGGGAGCCCTTCGTGAGCAGTTCTTC. It codes for CASGTPSAGALREQFF.

This clone has more than one count but fewer than ten. The chain is built from TRBV6-6 and TRBJ1-4, with 11 bases identical to TRBD1. CDR3 length: 16 amino acids. V was clipped by 2 bases and J by 8 bases; unmatched bases: 7. The germline gives CDR1 MNHNY, CDR2 SVGAGI (reference sequence). CDR3 in amino acids: CASSYAGQGEREKLFF. The CDR3 coding sequence is TGTGCCAGCAGTTACGCGGGACAGGGGGAGAGGGAAAAACTGTTTTTT.

The chain recombines TRBV7-2 with TRBJ2-7; no clear D. This CDR3 contains 17 residues. Deletions cut 5 bases from V and 1 base from J, with 21 bases between. Germline CDR1 reads SGHTA; CDR2 reads FQGNSA. This CDR3 reads CASSRRESRSESYEQYF. The CDR3 DNA reads as TGTGCCAGCAGCCGTCGAGAGAGCCGCAGTGAGTCCTACGAGCAGTACTTC.

The genes are TRBV4-1 and TRBJ2-5; the D gene could be TRBD1 or TRBD2 (5 bases each). Germline V CDR1 and CDR2: MGHRA, YSYEKL. V was clipped by 4 bases and J by 5 bases, with 20 bases between them. The CDR3 runs to 16 residues. In DNA form, the CDR3 reads TGCGCCAGCAGCCTGACCGGGACCCCAAGGCGGGAGACCCAGTACTTC. The encoded protein is CASSLTGTPRRETQYF.

This chain connects TRBV9 to TRBJ2-1, with D possibly being TRBD1 (5 bases). This CDR3 contains 15 residues. V gave up 3 bases and J gave up 2 bases, with 12 bases separating them. Germline V CDR1 and CDR2: SGDLS, YYNGEE. CDR3 bases: TGTGCCAGCAGCGATATGTCAGGGACCTACAATGAGCAGTTCTTC. Its protein is CASSDMSGTYNEQFF.

This clone occurred once. V gene TRBV4-3 combines with J gene TRBJ2-1; a possible D gene is TRBD2 (6 bases). The CDR3 consists of 16 residues. Germline CDR1 LGHNA, CDR2 YSLEER. The germline V and J ends were trimmed by 1 base and 7 bases, with 17 bases remaining between them. The CDR3 DNA reads as TGCGCCAGCAGCCAAGGCCGGGACTTCGTTTCTAATGAGCAGTTCTTC. It yields the protein CASSQGRDFVSNEQFF.

This clone was seen a few times. This chain joins TRBV6-6 and TRBJ2-2; D is perhaps TRBD2 (5 bases). Germline-derived CDR1 and CDR2 are MNHNY and SVGAGI (reference sequence). This CDR3 spans 12 amino acids. Trimming shortened V by 8 bases and J by 8 bases, and 12 bases separated the two germline ends. The CDR3 nucleotides are TGTGCCAGCCGGACGCCGGGAGGGGAGCTGTTTTTT. It encodes CASRTPGGELFF.

This chain joins TRBV7-2 and TRBJ2-7; D is perhaps TRBD2 (6 bases). Germline V gene lookup returns CDR1 SGHTA and CDR2 FQGNSA. This CDR3 has 15 residues. V was shortened by 1 base and J by 1 base, with 11 bases between the two germline ends. This chain's CDR3 is CASSLGAGTSYEQYF. The CDR3 bases are TGTGCCAGCAGCTTAGGGGCAGGGACTTCCTACGAGCAGTACTTC.

This clone was seen a few times. The gene calls are TRBV7-2 and TRBJ2-3, with 10 bases identical to TRBD1. This CDR3 is built from 16 residues. J was trimmed by 4 bases and V by 2 bases; bases with no gene match: 6. Per the germline V gene, CDR1 is SGHTA and CDR2 is FQGNSA. The CDR3 loop reads CASSLIYGTGADTQYF. CDR3 bases: TGTGCCAGCAGCTTAATCTACGGGACAGGGGCAGATACGCAGTATTTT.

The chain joins TRBV6-4 to TRBJ2-2; 9 bases fit TRBD2. The J segment lost 2 bases and the V segment lost 4 bases, leaving 5 bases of the junction unmatched. The CDR3 length is 16 residues. Germline assignment: CDR1 MRHNA and CDR2 SNTAGT. The CDR3, as DNA: TGTGCCAGCAGTGCAAGACTAGCGGTAAACACCGGGGAGCTGTTTTTT. This encodes CASSARLAVNTGELFF.